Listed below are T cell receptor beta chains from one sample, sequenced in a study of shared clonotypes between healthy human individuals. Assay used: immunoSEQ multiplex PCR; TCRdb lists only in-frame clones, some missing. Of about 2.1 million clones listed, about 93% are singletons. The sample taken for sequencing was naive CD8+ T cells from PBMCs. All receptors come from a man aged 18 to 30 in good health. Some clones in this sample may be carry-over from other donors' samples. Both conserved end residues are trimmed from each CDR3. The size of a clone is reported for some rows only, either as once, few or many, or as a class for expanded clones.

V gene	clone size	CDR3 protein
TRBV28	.	ASSNGQGWGTQY
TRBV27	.	ATHGDTQGRETQY
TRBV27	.	ASRNLGTGFGEQY
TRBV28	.	ASSLYGSNSNQPQH
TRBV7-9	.	ASSRYRGEGTEAF
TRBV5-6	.	ASSLPLAGADTQY
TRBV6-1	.	ASRVDSLYEQY
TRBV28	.	ASSLSHREQSYEQY
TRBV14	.	ASSQRPDTQY
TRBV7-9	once	ASSRDRDSYEQY
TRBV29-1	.	SVDHRFYNEQF